This T cell receptor beta chain derives from a study of T cell responses to AZD1222 COVID-19 vaccine. Study-wide points: Repertoire samples came only from after the peak T cell response.

Clones were sequenced by immunoSEQ multiplex PCR, and TCRdb holds only the in-frame ones, with some missing. The table lists around 150,000 clones, over 75% of them singletons, with around 3.1% in the top ten. With respect to this clone: Its antigen is unidentified.

Sequences were derived from peripheral blood, sampled 28 days after the second AZD1222 dose. The source is an adult who received the AZD1222 COVID-19 vaccine.

This chain's CDR3 is CASRRQVGETQYF. The CDR3 DNA is TGTGCCAGCAGGCGACAGGTGGGGGAGACCCAGTACTTC. J is TRBJ2-5 and V is TRBV6-5; a possible D gene is TRBD1 (6 bases). The germline V gene encodes CDR1 MNHEY and CDR2 SVGAGI. The CDR3 is made up of 13 amino acids. Deletions cut 6 bases from V and 5 bases from J, with 13 bases between.